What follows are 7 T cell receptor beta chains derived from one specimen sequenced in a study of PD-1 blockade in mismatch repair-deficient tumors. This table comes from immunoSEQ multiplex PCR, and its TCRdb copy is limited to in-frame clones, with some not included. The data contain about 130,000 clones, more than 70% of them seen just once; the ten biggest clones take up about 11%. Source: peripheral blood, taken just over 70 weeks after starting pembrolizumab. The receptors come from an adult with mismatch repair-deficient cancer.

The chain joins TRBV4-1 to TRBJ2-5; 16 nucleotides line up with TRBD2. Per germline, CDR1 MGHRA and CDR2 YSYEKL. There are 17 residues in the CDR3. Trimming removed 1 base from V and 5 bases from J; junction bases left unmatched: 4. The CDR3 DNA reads TGCGCCAGCAGCCAAGGGGGACTAGCGGGAGGGATTGAGACCCAGTACTTC. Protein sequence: CASSQGGLAGGIETQYF.

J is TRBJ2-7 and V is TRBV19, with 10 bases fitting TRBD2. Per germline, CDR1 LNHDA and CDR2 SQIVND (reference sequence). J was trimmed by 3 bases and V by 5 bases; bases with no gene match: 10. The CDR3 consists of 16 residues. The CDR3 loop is CASSVGLAGEGYEQYF. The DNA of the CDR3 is TGTGCCAGTAGTGTGGGTCTAGCGGGAGAGGGCTACGAGCAGTACTTC. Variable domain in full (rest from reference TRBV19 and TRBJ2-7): DGGITQSPKYLFRKEGQNVTLSCEQNLNHDAMYWYRQDPGQGLRLIYYSQIVNDFQKGDIAEGYSVSREKKESFPLTVTSAQKNPTAFYLCASSVGLAGEGYEQYFGPGTRLTVT.

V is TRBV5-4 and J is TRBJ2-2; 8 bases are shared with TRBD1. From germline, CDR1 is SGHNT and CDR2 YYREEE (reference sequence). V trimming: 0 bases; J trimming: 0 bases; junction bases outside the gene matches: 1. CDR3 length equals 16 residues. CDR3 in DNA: TGTGCCAGCAGCTTGGGCAGGGGGCCGAACACCGGGGAGCTGTTTTTT. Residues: CASSLGRGPNTGELFF.

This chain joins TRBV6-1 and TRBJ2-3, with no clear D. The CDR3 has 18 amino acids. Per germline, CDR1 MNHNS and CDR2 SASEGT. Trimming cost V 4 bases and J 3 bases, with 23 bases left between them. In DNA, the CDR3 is TGTGCCAGCAGTGCGGTCGGGCAGAAACATTGGGGTACAGATACGCAGTATTTT. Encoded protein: CASSAVGQKHWGTDTQYF.

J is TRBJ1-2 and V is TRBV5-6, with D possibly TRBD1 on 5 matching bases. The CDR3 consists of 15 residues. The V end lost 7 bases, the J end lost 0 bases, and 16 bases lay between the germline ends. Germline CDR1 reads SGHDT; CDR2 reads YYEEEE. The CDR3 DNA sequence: TGTGCCAGCGTTCAAGGGGCAGGGACTAACTATGGCTACACCTTC. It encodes CASVQGAGTNYGYTF.

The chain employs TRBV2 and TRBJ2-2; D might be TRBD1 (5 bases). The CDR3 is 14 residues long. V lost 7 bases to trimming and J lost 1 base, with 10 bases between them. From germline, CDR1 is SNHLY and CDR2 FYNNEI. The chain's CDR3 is CASKSDRNTGELFF. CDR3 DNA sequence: TGTGCCAGCAAATCTGACAGGAACACCGGGGAGCTGTTTTTT. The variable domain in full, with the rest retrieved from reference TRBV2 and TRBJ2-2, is EPEVTQTPSHQVTQMGQEVILRCVPISNHLYFYWYRQILGQKVEFLVSFYNNEISEKSEIFDDQFSVERPDGSNFTLKIRSTKLEDSAMYFCASKSDRNTGELFFGEGSRLTVL.

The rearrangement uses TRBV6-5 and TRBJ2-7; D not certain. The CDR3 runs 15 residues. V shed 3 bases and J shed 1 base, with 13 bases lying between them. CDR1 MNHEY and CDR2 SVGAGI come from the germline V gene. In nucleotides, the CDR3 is TGTGCCAGCAGTTATTATTACGACAAGTCCTACGAGCAGTACTTC. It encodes CASSYYYDKSYEQYF.